This T cell receptor beta chain was recovered during a study of blood T cell repertoires in COVID-19. Turning to the study itself: Acute-phase and convalescent COVID-19 samples originated in the United States, Italy and Spain. PBMCs, B-cell-depleted T cells, or T cells provided the cDNA or gDNA that made up the material.

Profiled with immunoSEQ multiplex PCR; TCRdb holds only in-frame clones, not every one. Found here are 50,000 to 60,000 clones, about 89% of them singletons; the top ten hold roughly 1.6%. With 1 base removed from V and 3 bases from J, the gap between germline ends came to 6 bases. Germline values: CDR1 SGHTA, CDR2 FQGNSA. The CDR3 has 13 residues. What was sequenced was peripheral blood. The chain uses TRBV7-2 and TRBJ2-5; no definite D call. The clonotype originates from a man aged 55 to 70 with acute or convalescent COVID-19. The CDR3 DNA reads TGTGCCAGCAGCTTAGAAGGAGAAGAGACCCAGTACTTC. Encoded protein: CASSLEGEETQYF.